This record covers a single TCR beta chain. Its matching antigen is unknown. One end of the junction fails to match germline, which may point to a read error. MiXCR, applied by TCRdb to the reads, yields one record per CDR3 protein. The sample lists roughly 720,000 distinct CDR3 sequences; about a third were seen once. The CDR3 extends over 14 amino acids. Germline lookup yields CDR1 SGHTA and CDR2 FQGNSA. This sample was included in a study of T cell repertoires in cytomegalovirus infection. In the study overall: An indication of both CMV infection and matching HLA type came from public TCR beta signatures.

General study findings and limits: Public TCR beta family frequency separated CMV-and-HLA carriers, including in an independent cohort. Predominance within the ex vivo response was attributable to HLA-C-restricted CMV-specific TCR beta clonotypes.

This TCR came from a human donor in good health (CMV status not recorded). Some clones in this sample may be carry-over from other donors' samples. This chain connects TRBV7-2 to TRBJ1-3; D not certain. Input material: PBMCs. For the CDR3, the DNA is TGTTCCAGTCGGTACAGACACTCTGTAAACACCATATATTTT. This codes for CSSRYRHSVNTIYF.